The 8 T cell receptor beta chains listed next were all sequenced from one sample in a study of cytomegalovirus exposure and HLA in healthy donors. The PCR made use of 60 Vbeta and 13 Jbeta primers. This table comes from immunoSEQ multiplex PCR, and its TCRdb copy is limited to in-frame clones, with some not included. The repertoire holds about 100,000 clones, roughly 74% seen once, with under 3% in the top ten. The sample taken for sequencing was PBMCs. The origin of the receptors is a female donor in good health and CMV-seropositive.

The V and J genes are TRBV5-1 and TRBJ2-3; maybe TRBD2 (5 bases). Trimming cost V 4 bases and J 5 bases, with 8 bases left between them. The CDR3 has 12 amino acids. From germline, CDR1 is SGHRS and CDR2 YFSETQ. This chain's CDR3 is CASSGRGDTQYF. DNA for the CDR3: TGCGCCAGCAGCGGCCGGGGAGATACGCAGTATTTT.

The CDR3, as DNA: TGTGCCAGCAGAACGGGGGGTGGGGAAAAACTGTTTTTT. Translated, it gives CASRTGGGEKLFF. V is TRBV2 and J is TRBJ1-4; D might be TRBD1 (5 bases). The length of the CDR3 is 13 residues. Between the trimmed V and J ends, which lost 6 bases and 8 bases, there was a span of 13 bases. Germline assignment: CDR1 SNHLY and CDR2 FYNNEI.

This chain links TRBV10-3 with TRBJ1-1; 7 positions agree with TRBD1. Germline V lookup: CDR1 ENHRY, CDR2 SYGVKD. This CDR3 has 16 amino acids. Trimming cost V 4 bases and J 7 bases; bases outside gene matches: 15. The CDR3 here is CAISGHSIRDRIEAFF. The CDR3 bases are TGTGCCATCAGTGGCCATTCCATTCGGGACAGAATTGAAGCTTTCTTT.

The CDR3 loop reads CATSIEGQGNEKLFF. DNA for the CDR3: TGTGCCACCAGCATAGAGGGCCAGGGGAATGAAAAACTGTTTTTT. This chain uses TRBV15 with TRBJ1-4; D possibly corresponds to TRBD1 (6 bases). CDR3 length: 15 amino acids. The ends were cut back, 4 bases at V and 5 bases at J, with 14 bases in the middle. From germline, CDR1 is LNHNV and CDR2 YYDKDF (reference sequence).

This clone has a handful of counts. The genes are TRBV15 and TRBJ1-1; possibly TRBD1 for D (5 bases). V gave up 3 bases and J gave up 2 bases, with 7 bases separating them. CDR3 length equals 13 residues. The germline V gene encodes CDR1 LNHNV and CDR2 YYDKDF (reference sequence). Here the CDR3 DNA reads TGTGCCACCAGCAGTGACAGAAACACTGAAGCTTTCTTT. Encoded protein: CATSSDRNTEAFF.

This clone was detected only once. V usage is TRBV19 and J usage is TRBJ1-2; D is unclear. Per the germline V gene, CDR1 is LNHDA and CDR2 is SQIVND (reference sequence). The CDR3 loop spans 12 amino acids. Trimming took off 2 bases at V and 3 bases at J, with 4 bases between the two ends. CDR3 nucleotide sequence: TGTGCCAGTAGTATAACTCACTATGGCTACACCTTC. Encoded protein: CASSITHYGYTF.

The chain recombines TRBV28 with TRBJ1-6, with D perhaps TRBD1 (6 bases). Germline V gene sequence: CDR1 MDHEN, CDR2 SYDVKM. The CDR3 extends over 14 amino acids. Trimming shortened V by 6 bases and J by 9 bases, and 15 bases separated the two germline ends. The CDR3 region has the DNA TGTGCCAGCAGCGGGGACCCCAGGGGTTCACCCCTCCACTTT. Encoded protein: CASSGDPRGSPLHF. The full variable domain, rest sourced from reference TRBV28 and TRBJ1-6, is DVKVTQSSRYLVKRTGEKVFLECVQDMDHENMFWYRQDPGLGLRLIYFSYDVKMKEKGDIPEGYSVSREKKERFSLILESASTNQTSMYLCASSGDPRGSPLHFGNGTRLTVT.

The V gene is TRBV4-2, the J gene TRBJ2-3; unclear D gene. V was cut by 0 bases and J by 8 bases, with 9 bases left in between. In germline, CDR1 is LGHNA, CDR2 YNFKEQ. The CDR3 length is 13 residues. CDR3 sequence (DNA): TGTGCCAGCAGCCAAGATCCCCTGAGTACGCAGTATTTT. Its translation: CASSQDPLSTQYF.